This TCR beta chain came from a study of T-cell reconstitution after alpha-beta-depleted transplantation in children (dated by TCRdb to 2016 to 2017). For the study in its entirety: Using TCR repertoire profiling, the study quantitatively followed how T-cell immune reconstitution unfolded in children after TCRalphabeta/CD19-depleted allogeneic hematopoietic cell transplantation. Study-wide findings and limitations: In some patients, high TCRbeta diversity at day 60 was attributed to recipient T cells and intrathymic progenitors that had survived conditioning. Over subsequent months, a decline in hyperexpanded clone frequencies was noted, and after one year, T-cell counts and TCRbeta diversity were mostly ascribed to newly produced T cells. The apparently early recovery of alphabetaT-cell counts about two months after transplant reportedly depended on only several hundred rapidly expanded clones that came from non-depleted graft cells.

Libraries were prepared through PCR. Reads for this sample came from an Illumina HiSeq 2500. To normalize quantification of the TCRbeta repertoire, the TCR libraries were built with molecular barcoding that relied on unique molecular identifiers. TCRdb took the public reads, trimmed them with fastp at Q25, ran MiXCR for clone calling and kept in-frame beta chains. Rows are unified per CDR3 protein, each entry keeping the most common DNA and genes. This sample lists roughly 670,000 distinct CDR3 sequences; over 10% were detected once. The ten largest clonotypes hold around 0.79% of the sample. The trim is 4 bases for V and 8 bases for J, with a gap of 15 bases between the germline ends. The CDR3, from cysteine to phenylalanine, totals 14 residues. The sequence is cut down to CDR3 DNA, 42 bases in frame from base 1. The germline V gene (reference sequence) gives CDR1 as LGHDT and CDR2 as YNNKEL. The sample holds one count of this clonotype. It lacks a known antigen. No much larger clone is present one base from it, and per-base qualities are unavailable. One read is thin evidence.

The sample's treatment or condition label is to be understood as: allogeneic hematopoietic cell transplantation with graft depleted of TCRalphabeta T cells and CD19 B cells. TCRalphabeta/CD19-depleted allogeneic hematopoietic cell grafts were given to the transplant recipients, all of whom were children. The rearranged chain carries TRBV3-1 and TRBJ1-5; the D gene is perhaps TRBD1, from 5 matching bases. Sequencing was performed on PBMCs, taken before TCRalphabeta/CD19-depleted stem cell transplant. The source is a girl aged 2 to 9 with congenital amegakaryocytic thrombocytopenia, due to receive a stem cell transplant. The bases are TGTGCCAGCAGCCGAGGACACTTTCAGGAGCCCCAGCATTTT. It encodes CASSRGHFQEPQHF. Reference TRBV3-1 and TRBJ1-5 proteins supply the regions before and after the CDR3; the full variable domain is: DTAVSQTPKYLVTQMGNDKSIKCEQNLGHDTMYWYKQDSKKFLKIMFSYNNKELIINETVPNRFSPKSPDKAHLNLHINSLELGDSAVYFCASSRGHFQEPQHFGDGTRLSIL.